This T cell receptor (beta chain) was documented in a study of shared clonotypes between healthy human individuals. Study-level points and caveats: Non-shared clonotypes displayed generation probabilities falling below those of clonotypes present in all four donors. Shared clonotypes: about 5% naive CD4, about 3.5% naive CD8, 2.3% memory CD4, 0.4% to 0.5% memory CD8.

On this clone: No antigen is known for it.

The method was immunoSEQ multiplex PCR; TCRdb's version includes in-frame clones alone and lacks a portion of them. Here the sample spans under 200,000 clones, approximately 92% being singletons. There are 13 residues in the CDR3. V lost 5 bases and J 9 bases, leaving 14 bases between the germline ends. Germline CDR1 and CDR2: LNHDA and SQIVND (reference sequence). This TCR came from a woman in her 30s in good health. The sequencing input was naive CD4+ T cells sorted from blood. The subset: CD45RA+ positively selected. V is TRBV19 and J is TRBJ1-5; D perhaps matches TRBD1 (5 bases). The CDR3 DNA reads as TGTGCCAGTAGTCTGGGGGGGTTAGGGCCCCAGCATTTT. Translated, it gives CASSLGGLGPQHF.